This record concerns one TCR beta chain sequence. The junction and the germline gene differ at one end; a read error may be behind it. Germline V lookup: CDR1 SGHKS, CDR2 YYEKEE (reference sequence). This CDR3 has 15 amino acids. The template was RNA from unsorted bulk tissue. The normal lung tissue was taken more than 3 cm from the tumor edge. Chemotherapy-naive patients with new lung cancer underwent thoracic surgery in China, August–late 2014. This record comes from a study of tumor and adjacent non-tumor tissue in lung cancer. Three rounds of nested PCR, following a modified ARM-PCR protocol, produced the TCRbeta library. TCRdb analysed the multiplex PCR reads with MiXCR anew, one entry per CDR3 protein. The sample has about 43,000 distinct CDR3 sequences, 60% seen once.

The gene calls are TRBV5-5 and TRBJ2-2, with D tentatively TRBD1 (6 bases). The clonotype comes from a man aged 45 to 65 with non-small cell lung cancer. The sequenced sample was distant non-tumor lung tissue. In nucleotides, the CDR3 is TGTGGCAGCAGCTTGGGACACATAAACACCGGGGAGCTGTTTTTT. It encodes CGSSLGHINTGELFF.